Each of the 16 T cell receptor beta chains below was sequenced from the same sample in a study of vaccination and CD4 T cells after COVID-19. Treatment given: roughly nine-day PBMC culture with coronavirus spike peptide pools or control peptides (ViraFEST assay). Sequenced with the Oncomine TCR Beta short-read assay was DNA taken from cultured CD4+ T cells. TCRdb reanalysed the PCR reads using MiXCR and keeps one entry per CDR3 protein. The table records roughly 16,000 distinct CDR3 sequences, approximately 50% of them present only once. The antigens of these receptors remain unknown. The sequencing used cultured CD4+ T cells from blood, collected after SARS-CoV-2 vaccination. Receptors were obtained from a human donor with COVID-19.

The rearrangement uses TRBV27 and TRBJ2-7; 9 nucleotides agree with TRBD1. The V gene end was trimmed by 11 bases and the J gene end by 5 bases; junction bases not matched to a gene: 7. Per germline, CDR1 MNHEY and CDR2 SMNVEV (reference sequence). The CDR3 covers 12 residues. The CDR3 bases are TGTGCCGTACAGGGGGCGAGGAACGAGCAGTACTTC. Its translation is CAVQGARNEQYF.

This clonotype was seen just once. This chain uses TRBV7-2 with TRBJ2-3; the D call may be TRBD1 or TRBD2 (5 bases each). With 2 bases removed from V and 4 bases from J, the gap between germline ends came to 13 bases. This CDR3 is 15 amino acids long. Germline values: CDR1 SGHTA, CDR2 FQGNSA. The CDR3 here is CASSLQYGAADTQYF. The CDR3, as DNA: TGTGCCAGCAGCTTACAATACGGGGCGGCAGATACGCAGTATTTT. Drawing the rest from reference TRBV7-2 and TRBJ2-3, the complete variable domain is GAGVSQSPSNKVTEKGKDVELRCDPISGHTALYWYRQSLGQGLEFLIYFQGNSAPDKSGLPSDRFSAERTGGSVSTLTIQRTQQEDSAVYLCASSLQYGAADTQYFGPGTRLTVL.

The J gene is TRBJ1-5, the V gene TRBV7-2, with D unresolved. The germline gives CDR1 SGHTA, CDR2 FQGNSA. The CDR3 runs 13 residues. V dropped 1 base and J dropped 3 bases, with 4 bases sitting between them. The CDR3 loop is CASSLVINQPQHF. The CDR3 coding sequence is TGTGCCAGCAGCTTAGTGATCAATCAGCCCCAGCATTTT.

The chain is built from TRBV6-1 and TRBJ1-6; D remains ambiguous. The length of the CDR3 is 16 residues. Germline V gene lookup returns CDR1 MNHNS and CDR2 SASEGT. V lost 2 bases, J lost 7 bases, and 15 bases lay in between. The CDR3 DNA is TGTGCCAGCAGTGAAAGTAACCGGGCCCTAAATTCACCCCTCCACTTT. Its protein is CASSESNRALNSPLHF.

The genes are TRBV27 and TRBJ2-5, with 10 bases fitting TRBD2. Looked up from germline, CDR1 is MNHEY and CDR2 is SMNVEV (reference sequence). The CDR3 is made up of 16 amino acids. The ends lost 6 bases at V and 5 bases at J; junction bases unmatched: 12. CDR3 sequence reads: CASSSVEAGGRETQYF. The DNA of the CDR3 is TGTGCCAGCAGCTCCGTGGAAGCGGGGGGGCGGGAGACCCAGTACTTC.

In its sample, this clonotype was seen a few times. The V and J genes are TRBV20-1 and TRBJ2-5, with D possibly TRBD2 on 6 matching bases. The germline V gene has CDR1 DFQATT and CDR2 SNEGSKA (reference sequence). There are 13 residues in the CDR3. The V end lost 6 bases, the J end lost 5 bases, and 16 bases lay between the germline ends. This chain's CDR3 is CSAGGVAMETQYF. The CDR3 DNA sequence: TGCAGTGCCGGAGGGGTGGCTATGGAGACCCAGTACTTC.

This chain uses TRBV7-9 with TRBJ1-6; D uncertain. Trimming took 5 bases from V and 7 from J, leaving 6 bases between them. The germline V gene encodes CDR1 SEHNR and CDR2 FQNEAQ (reference sequence). This CDR3 is built from 12 residues. CDR3 DNA: TGTGCCAGCAGCCCCGAGAATTCACCCCTCCACTTT. Translating it yields CASSPENSPLHF.

This clonotype has a single count. The V and J genes are TRBV7-6 and TRBJ1-2, with D possibly being TRBD1 (6 bases). This CDR3 has 14 residues. Deletions cut 5 bases from V and 4 bases from J, with 14 bases between. Germline loops: CDR1 SGHVS, CDR2 FNYEAQ. In DNA form, the CDR3 reads TGTGCCAGCAGCCAAGGGCGGGGGGCCTATGGCTACACCTTC. Its translation: CASSQGRGAYGYTF.

The chain uses TRBV19 and TRBJ1-5, with a weak D call TRBD1 (5 bases). The ends were cut back, 10 bases at V and 5 bases at J, with 24 bases in the middle. This CDR3 is 16 amino acids long. Germline lookup yields CDR1 LNHDA and CDR2 SQIVND (reference sequence). In DNA form, the CDR3 reads TGTGCCACCTTACTCCTAGGAGACGGGGCTGATCAGCCCCAGCATTTT. It yields the protein CATLLLGDGADQPQHF.

The chain recombines TRBV11-3 with TRBJ2-2, with no clear D. The ends were cut back, 5 bases at V and 6 bases at J, with 10 bases in the middle. Germline assignment: CDR1 SGHNT and CDR2 YENEEA. This CDR3 has 13 residues. The DNA for the CDR3 is TGTGCCAGCAGCCCCGATGGGGCCGGGGAGCTGTTTTTT. This sequence encodes CASSPDGAGELFF. The full variable domain, in which reference TRBV11-3 and TRBJ2-2 provide the parts outside the CDR3, is EAGVVQSPRYKIIEKKQPVAFWCNPISGHNTLYWYLQNLGQGPELLIRYENEEAVDDSQLPKDRFSAERLKGVDSTLKIQPAELGDSAVYLCASSPDGAGELFFGEGSRLTVL.

The chain combines TRBV5-1 with TRBJ1-6; TRBD1 agrees at 11 bases. The germline V gene has CDR1 SGHRS and CDR2 YFSETQ. The CDR3 covers 16 residues. With V trimmed by 3 bases and J by 10 bases, 9 bases remained unmatched. The CDR3 DNA sequence: TGCGCCAGCAGCTCAACCGGGACAGGGGGACGCTCACCCCTCCACTTT. This sequence encodes CASSSTGTGGRSPLHF.

This chain connects TRBV10-3 to TRBJ2-5; 9 bases map to TRBD2. This CDR3 spans 13 amino acids. Looked up from germline, CDR1 is ENHRY and CDR2 is SYGVKD. With 11 bases clipped from V and 5 bases from J, the junction kept 9 bases outside the gene matches. The CDR3 bases are TGTGCCGCCCAGGGACTAGCTGGGGAGACCCAGTACTTC. Translating gives CAAQGLAGETQYF.

The chain carries TRBV7-2 and TRBJ2-3, with 11 positions matching TRBD2. Germline V lookup: CDR1 SGHTA, CDR2 FQGNSA. The CDR3 is 16 residues long. The J segment lost 2 bases and the V segment lost 4 bases, leaving 5 bases of the junction unmatched. CDR3 in DNA: TGTGCCAGCAGCTCGACTAGCGGGAAATACACAGATACGCAGTATTTT. Translated: CASSSTSGKYTDTQYF.

V usage is TRBV19 and J usage is TRBJ2-3; no clear D gene. V lost 6 bases and J lost 0, with 7 bases in between. The CDR3 length is 13 residues. In germline, CDR1 is LNHDA, CDR2 SQIVND (reference sequence). The CDR3 loop reads CASSWPSTDTQYF. The CDR3 nucleotides are TGTGCCAGTAGCTGGCCTAGCACAGATACGCAGTATTTT.

The V and J genes are TRBV7-9 and TRBJ1-1; D gene unclear. The V end was cut by 10 bases, the J end by 0 bases, with 12 bases between. This CDR3 has 13 residues. Germline loops: CDR1 SEHNR, CDR2 FQNEAQ (reference sequence). CDR3 in DNA: TGTGCCACCGGATCATTCCTGAACACTGAAGCTTTCTTT. This sequence encodes CATGSFLNTEAFF.

The rearrangement links TRBV6-1 to TRBJ1-4; D is ambiguous. Trimming left V 5 bases short and J 8 bases short, with 6 bases between. Per germline, CDR1 MNHNS and CDR2 SASEGT. This CDR3 is 11 amino acids long. The CDR3 reads CASSIEEKLFF. The CDR3 region has the DNA TGTGCCAGCAGTATTGAGGAAAAACTGTTTTTT.